This T cell receptor beta chain was obtained from a study of blood T cell repertoires in COVID-19. Study overall: Donors in the United States, Italy and Spain gave samples during acute or convalescent COVID-19.

Clones were sequenced by immunoSEQ multiplex PCR, and TCRdb holds only the in-frame ones, with some missing. The repertoire holds 80,000 to 95,000 clones, with 70% to 85% as singletons. This CDR3 is 15 amino acids long. V was shortened by 0 bases and J by 0 bases, with 7 bases between the two germline ends. Germline values: CDR1 SGDLS, CDR2 YYNGEE. The source of this sequence is a human donor in a cohort sampled during active COVID-19. The V call is TRBV9, the J call TRBJ2-1; no reliable D call. The source material was peripheral blood. The CDR3 is CASSVGSSSYNEQFF. DNA of the CDR3: TGTGCCAGCAGCGTAGGATCTAGCTCCTACAATGAGCAGTTCTTC.